One and the same sample provided the 24 T cell receptor beta chains below, sequenced in a study of beta chain features in type 1 diabetes. As every portion of the isolated RNA was reverse transcribed, the sequencing read expressed TCRB transcripts. The data were produced by immunoSEQ multiplex PCR, yet TCRdb's version contains in-frame clones alone and is incomplete. The table shows about 260,000 clones, with around 68% occurring only once. Sequenced input: naive CD4+ T cells from blood. The receptors were gathered from a young man in good health.

Comments on this clone: Other DNA sequences in the sample encode the same CDR3. This chain links TRBV29-1 with TRBJ2-3, with no clear D. V shed 1 base and J shed 2 bases, with 7 bases lying between them. This CDR3 region has 13 residues. Germline CDR1 SQVTM, CDR2 ANQGSEA. CDR3 DNA: TGCAGCGTTGAAGGGAAGTACACAGATACGCAGTATTTT. Its protein is CSVEGKYTDTQYF.

This clone was counted a single time. The chain has TRBV23-1 and TRBJ1-1; D is ambiguous. TRBV23-1 is annotated as an ORF whose role is uncertain. V lost 8 bases and J 8 bases, leaving 3 bases between the germline ends. The CDR3 contains 8 residues. CDR3 residues: CASFEAFF. The CDR3 DNA sequence: TGCGCCAGCTTCGAAGCTTTCTTT.

The V and J genes are TRBV23-1 and TRBJ2-3; a weak D match, TRBD1 (6 bases). TRBV23-1 is placed among ORFs of uncertain function. V was clipped by 10 bases and J by 4 bases, with 15 bases between them. The CDR3 spans 13 residues. The CDR3 here is CAKNQGIADTQYF. The DNA of the CDR3 is TGCGCCAAAAATCAGGGGATCGCAGATACGCAGTATTTT.

This clone was counted only a few times. This chain joins TRBV30 and TRBJ2-7; TRBD1 or TRBD2 may be the D gene (5 bases each). The germline V gene encodes CDR1 GTSNPN and CDR2 SVGIG (reference sequence). The CDR3 loop spans 11 amino acids. V lost 8 bases, J lost 5 bases, and 13 bases lay in between. The CDR3 protein is CAGGRGDEQYF. For the CDR3, the DNA is TGTGCCGGAGGACGAGGGGACGAGCAGTACTTC.

V is TRBV25-1 and J is TRBJ2-7; TRBD2 is a possible D gene (6 bases). V lost 4 bases and J 0 bases, leaving 10 bases between the germline ends. The CDR3 has 14 amino acids. From germline, CDR1 is MGHDK and CDR2 SYGVNS. CDR3 nucleotides: TGTGCCAGCAGTGTAGCGGCTAGCTCCTACGAGCAGTACTTC. This codes for CASSVAASSYEQYF.

The rearrangement links TRBV7-9 to TRBJ2-3, with 7 bases matching TRBD2. This CDR3 contains 15 residues. Germline V gene lookup returns CDR1 SEHNR and CDR2 FQNEAQ (reference sequence). Trimming took 6 bases from V and 2 from J; bases not matched to a gene: 8. CDR3 sequence: CASRSERGYTDTQYF. As DNA, the CDR3 is TGTGCCAGCAGGTCGGAGCGGGGCTACACAGATACGCAGTATTTT.

This sequence joins TRBV29-1 and TRBJ2-2, with unresolved D. The CDR3 is 13 residues long. CDR1 and CDR2 (germline): SQVTM, ANQGSEA. V was clipped by 4 bases and J by 0 bases, with 6 bases between them. CDR3 bases: TGCAGCGTTGCGGCAGCGAACACCGGGGAGCTGTTTTTT. It is translated as CSVAAANTGELFF.

This chain joins TRBV6-5 and TRBJ2-5, with D perhaps TRBD2 (6 bases). Germline CDR1 reads MNHEY; CDR2 reads SVGAGI. This CDR3 contains 12 residues. Trimming took 1 base from V and 9 from J, leaving 9 bases between them. The CDR3 DNA sequence: TGTGCCAGCAGTTACTACGGGGAGGCCCAGTACTTC. It encodes CASSYYGEAQYF.

This CDR3 is CASTRLAGDETQYF. CDR3 bases: TGTGCCAGCACGCGACTAGCGGGAGATGAGACCCAGTACTTC. The chain joins TRBV7-9 to TRBJ2-5; 12 bases line up with TRBD2. This CDR3 comprises 14 residues. Germline-derived CDR1 and CDR2 are SEHNR and FQNEAQ (reference sequence). The J segment lost 5 bases and the V segment lost 7 bases, leaving 5 bases of the junction unmatched.

This sequence joins TRBV30 and TRBJ2-3, with D possibly matching TRBD1 (5 bases). Trimming removed 1 base at V and 2 bases at J, with 7 bases between. This CDR3 contains 13 residues. Per the germline V gene, CDR1 is GTSNPN and CDR2 is SVGIG (reference sequence). This CDR3 reads CAWSGQLTDTQYF. CDR3 sequence (DNA): TGTGCCTGGAGTGGACAGCTCACAGATACGCAGTATTTT.

This clone was counted a few times. The chain recombines TRBV4-1 with TRBJ2-1, with D maybe TRBD2 (5 bases). Germline V gene data show CDR1 as MGHRA and CDR2 as YSYEKL. V lost 4 bases and J lost 2, with 15 bases in between. This CDR3 spans 16 amino acids. The CDR3 loop reads CASSPLGVITYNEQFF. DNA for the CDR3: TGCGCCAGCAGCCCACTCGGGGTAATAACCTACAATGAGCAGTTCTTC.

As for this clone: Within the sample, other DNA sequences also encode this same CDR3. This rearrangement joins TRBV5-1 to TRBJ2-1; D is unclear. Trimming removed 1 base at V and 7 bases at J, with 6 bases between. The germline V gene has CDR1 SGHRS and CDR2 YFSETQ. The CDR3 is 12 residues long. In nucleotides, the CDR3 is TGCGCCAGCAGCTTGAGTGGGAATGAGCAGTTCTTC. Translation gives CASSLSGNEQFF.

This rearrangement joins TRBV5-4 to TRBJ1-4; the D is unclear. The CDR3 loop spans 13 amino acids. Germline loops: CDR1 SGHNT, CDR2 YYREEE (reference sequence). V was shortened by 5 bases and J by 0 bases, with 5 bases between the two germline ends. CDR3 DNA: TGTGCCAGCAGGAATGCAACTAATGAAAAACTGTTTTTT. This sequence encodes CASRNATNEKLFF.

The CDR3 spells CAWTINTEAFF. The CDR3 DNA reads TGTGCCTGGACAATTAACACTGAAGCTTTCTTT. The chain joins TRBV30 to TRBJ1-1; D is unclear. This CDR3 is built from 11 residues. V gave up 4 bases and J gave up 2 bases, with 5 bases separating them. Germline V CDR1 and CDR2: GTSNPN, SVGIG (reference sequence).

The chain carries TRBV18 and TRBJ2-7, with D possibly being TRBD2 (6 bases). V dropped 3 bases and J dropped 9 bases, with 15 bases sitting between them. The CDR3 runs 13 residues. Germline-derived CDR1 and CDR2 are KGHSH and LQKENI. The CDR3 sequence is CASSPPGLLGQYF. As DNA, the CDR3 is TGTGCCAGCTCACCCCCGGGACTCCTGGGGCAGTACTTC.

The V gene is TRBV7-2, the J gene TRBJ2-1; TRBD1 might be the D (6 bases). Germline V lookup: CDR1 SGHTA, CDR2 FQGNSA. The CDR3 consists of 20 residues. Trimming took off 0 bases at V and 2 bases at J, with 23 bases between the two ends. The CDR3 here is CASSLALRGFGLATYNEQFF. CDR3 sequence (DNA): TGTGCCAGCAGCTTAGCGCTGAGGGGGTTTGGTCTAGCTACCTACAATGAGCAGTTCTTC.

The gene calls are TRBV7-2 and TRBJ2-1, with unresolved D. Germline V gene lookup returns CDR1 SGHTA and CDR2 FQGNSA. This CDR3 has 11 residues. Trimming pared 5 bases from V and 6 bases from J, leaving 5 bases between. Here the CDR3 DNA reads TGTGCCAGCAGCGGCCTCAATGAGCAGTTCTTC. Encoded protein: CASSGLNEQFF.

This chain uses TRBV30 with TRBJ2-5; no clear D. This CDR3 comprises 12 residues. V lost 2 bases and J lost 7, with 11 bases in between. Looked up from germline, CDR1 is GTSNPN and CDR2 is SVGIG (reference sequence). CDR3 DNA sequence: TGTGCCTGGAGTCCCCCCCGGAGGACCCAGTACTTC. This codes for CAWSPPRRTQYF.

The chain links TRBV7-2 to TRBJ2-6, with a possible D match to TRBD1 (6 bases). The CDR3 has 16 amino acids. V lost 5 bases to trimming and J lost 0 bases, with 11 bases between them. Germline loops: CDR1 SGHTA, CDR2 FQGNSA. CDR3 in DNA: TGTGCCAGCAGCCTTAACAGGGTCTCTGGGGCCAACGTCCTGACTTTC. Protein: CASSLNRVSGANVLTF.

This clone came up a few times. The J gene is TRBJ2-1, the V gene TRBV29-1; 9 bases line up with TRBD2. The ends lost 7 bases at V and 0 bases at J; junction bases unmatched: 7. CDR1 and CDR2 from the germline V gene are SQVTM and ANQGSEA. This CDR3 region has 15 residues. The chain's CDR3 is CSGSSGSNSYNEQFF. The CDR3 coding sequence is TGCAGCGGGAGTAGCGGGAGTAACTCCTACAATGAGCAGTTCTTC.

This clone was observed a handful of times. The V call is TRBV23-1, the J call TRBJ1-3, with D perhaps TRBD1 (5 bases). TRBV23-1 is assigned to the ORF class and has an uncertain function. This CDR3 comprises 16 residues. V dropped 6 bases and J dropped 0 bases, with 15 bases sitting between them. The CDR3 spells CASRPRQISSGNTIYF. The CDR3 nucleotides read TGCGCCAGCAGACCCCGACAGATTAGCTCTGGAAACACCATATATTTT.

The chain combines TRBV5-1 with TRBJ2-5; D ambiguous. The CDR3 extends over 15 amino acids. Germline V gives CDR1 SGHRS, CDR2 YFSETQ. Trimming stripped 2 bases from V and 5 bases from J, with 16 bases between. CDR3 sequence: CASSFGPAKTETQYF. The CDR3 bases are TGCGCCAGCAGCTTCGGTCCAGCCAAGACCGAGACCCAGTACTTC.

The genes are TRBV5-4 and TRBJ2-1, with TRBD2 matching over 8 bases. V shed 2 bases and J 1 base; nucleotides not matched to a gene: 5. Germline V CDR1 and CDR2: SGHNT, YYREEE (reference sequence). The CDR3 length is 16 residues. CDR3 nucleotide sequence: TGTGCCAGCAGCTTAGCCGGGACTAGTTCCTACAATGAGCAGTTCTTC. This gives the protein CASSLAGTSSYNEQFF. Full variable domain (outside the CDR3, taken from reference TRBV5-4 and TRBJ2-1): ETGVTQSPTHLIKTRGQQVTLRCSSQSGHNTVSWYQQALGQGPQFIFQYYREEENGRGNFPPRFSGLQFPNYSSELNVNALELDDSALYLCASSLAGTSSYNEQFFGPGTRLTVL.

The count of this clone is one. The V call is TRBV30, the J call TRBJ2-4; D perhaps matches TRBD2 (5 bases). This CDR3 has 13 amino acids. Germline CDR1 GTSNPN, CDR2 SVGIG (reference sequence). With 0 bases removed from V and 6 bases from J, the gap between germline ends came to 9 bases. This CDR3 is CAWSVESGNIQYF. The CDR3, as DNA: TGTGCCTGGAGTGTTGAGAGCGGAAACATTCAGTACTTC.